This T cell receptor beta chain was sequenced for a study of blood T cell repertoires in COVID-19. Generated by immunoSEQ multiplex PCR, the TCRdb table keeps only in-frame clones and is missing some. The repertoire holds 350,000 to 450,000 clones, with about nine tenths as singletons. The CDR3 runs 16 residues. V lost 4 bases to trimming and J lost 1 base; unmatched junction nucleotides: 10. Germline CDR1 and CDR2: MGHRA and YSYEKL. The sequencing sample was made of PBMCs or T cells enriched from blood (not recorded which). The J gene is TRBJ2-7, the V gene TRBV4-1; 7 nucleotides line up with TRBD2. This clonotype was sampled from a woman in her 30s who had recovered from COVID-19. The CDR3 DNA reads TGCGCCAGCAGCCTAGCAGCGGGACTCCTTTCCTACGAGCAGTACTTC. Its protein is CASSLAAGLLSYEQYF.